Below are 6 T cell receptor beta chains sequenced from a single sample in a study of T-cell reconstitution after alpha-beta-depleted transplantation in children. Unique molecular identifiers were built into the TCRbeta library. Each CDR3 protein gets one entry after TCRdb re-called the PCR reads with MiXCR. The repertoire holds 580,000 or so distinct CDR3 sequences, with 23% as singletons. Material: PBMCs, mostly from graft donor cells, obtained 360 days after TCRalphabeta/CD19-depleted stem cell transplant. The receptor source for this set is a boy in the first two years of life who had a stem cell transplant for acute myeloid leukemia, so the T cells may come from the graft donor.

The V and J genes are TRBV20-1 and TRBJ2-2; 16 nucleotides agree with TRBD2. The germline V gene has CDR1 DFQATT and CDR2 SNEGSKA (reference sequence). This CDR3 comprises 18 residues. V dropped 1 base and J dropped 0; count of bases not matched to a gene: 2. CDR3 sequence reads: CSARGGTSGGANTGELFF. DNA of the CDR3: TGCAGTGCTAGAGGAGGGACTAGCGGGGGGGCGAACACCGGGGAGCTGTTTTTT.

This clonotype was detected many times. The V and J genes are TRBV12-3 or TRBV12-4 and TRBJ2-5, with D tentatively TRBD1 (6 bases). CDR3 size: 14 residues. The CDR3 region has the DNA TGTGCAACTGCCCCGGACAGACCCCAAGAGACCCAGTACTTC. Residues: CATAPDRPQETQYF.

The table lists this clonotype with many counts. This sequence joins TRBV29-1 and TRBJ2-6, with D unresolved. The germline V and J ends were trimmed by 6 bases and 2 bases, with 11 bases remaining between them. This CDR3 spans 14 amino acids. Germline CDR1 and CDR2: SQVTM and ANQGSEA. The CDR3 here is CSVLLGTGANVLTF. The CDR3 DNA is TGCAGCGTCCTACTGGGCACTGGGGCCAACGTCCTGACTTTC.

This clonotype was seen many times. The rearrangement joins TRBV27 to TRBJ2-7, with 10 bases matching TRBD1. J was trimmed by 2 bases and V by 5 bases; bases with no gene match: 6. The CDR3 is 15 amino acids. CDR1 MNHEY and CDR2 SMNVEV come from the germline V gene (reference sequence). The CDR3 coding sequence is TGTGCCAGCAGTCTGGGACAGGGGAGTCCCTACGAGCAGTACTTC. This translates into CASSLGQGSPYEQYF.

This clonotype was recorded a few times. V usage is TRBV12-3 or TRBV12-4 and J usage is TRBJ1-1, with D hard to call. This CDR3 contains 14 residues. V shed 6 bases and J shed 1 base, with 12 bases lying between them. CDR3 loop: CASSPPVPNTEAFF. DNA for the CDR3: TGTGCCAGCAGCCCCCCGGTCCCGAACACTGAAGCTTTCTTT.

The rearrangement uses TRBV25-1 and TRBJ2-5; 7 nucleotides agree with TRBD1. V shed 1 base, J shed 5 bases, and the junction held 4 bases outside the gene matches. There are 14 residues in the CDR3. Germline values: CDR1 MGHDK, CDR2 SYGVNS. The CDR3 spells CASSELRGGETQYF. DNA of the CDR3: TGTGCCAGCAGTGAATTAAGAGGGGGCGAGACCCAGTACTTC.